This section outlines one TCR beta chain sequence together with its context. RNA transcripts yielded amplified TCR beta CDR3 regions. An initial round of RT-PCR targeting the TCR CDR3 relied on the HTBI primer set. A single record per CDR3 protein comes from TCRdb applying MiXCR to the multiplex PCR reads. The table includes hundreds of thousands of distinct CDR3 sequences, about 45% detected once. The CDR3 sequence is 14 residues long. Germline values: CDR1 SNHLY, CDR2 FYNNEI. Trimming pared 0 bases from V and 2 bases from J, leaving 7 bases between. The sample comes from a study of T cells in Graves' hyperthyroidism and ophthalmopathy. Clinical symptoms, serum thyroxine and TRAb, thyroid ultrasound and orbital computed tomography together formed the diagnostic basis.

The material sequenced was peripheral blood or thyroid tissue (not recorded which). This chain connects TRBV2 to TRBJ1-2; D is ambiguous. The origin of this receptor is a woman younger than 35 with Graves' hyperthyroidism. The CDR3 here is CASSEAVRNYGYTF. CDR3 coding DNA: TGTGCCAGCAGTGAAGCGGTCCGGAACTATGGCTACACCTTC.